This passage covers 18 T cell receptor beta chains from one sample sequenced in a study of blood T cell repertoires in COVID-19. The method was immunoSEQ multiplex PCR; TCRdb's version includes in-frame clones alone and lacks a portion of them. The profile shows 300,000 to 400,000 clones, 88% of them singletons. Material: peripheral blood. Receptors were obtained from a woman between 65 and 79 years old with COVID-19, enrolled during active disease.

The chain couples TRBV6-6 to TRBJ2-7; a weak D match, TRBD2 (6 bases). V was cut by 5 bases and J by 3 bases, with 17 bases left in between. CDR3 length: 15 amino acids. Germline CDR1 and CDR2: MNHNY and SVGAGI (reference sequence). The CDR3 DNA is TGTGCCAGCAGTCGCCTGGCGGGGCCCTACTACGAGCAGTACTTC. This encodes CASSRLAGPYYEQYF.

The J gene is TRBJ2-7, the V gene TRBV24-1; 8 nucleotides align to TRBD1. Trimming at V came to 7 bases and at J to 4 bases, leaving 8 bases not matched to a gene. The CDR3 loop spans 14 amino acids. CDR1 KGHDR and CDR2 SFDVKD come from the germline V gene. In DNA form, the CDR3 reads TGTGCCACCAGCAAGACAGGGGTGGGATACGAGCAGTACTTC. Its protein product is CATSKTGVGYEQYF.

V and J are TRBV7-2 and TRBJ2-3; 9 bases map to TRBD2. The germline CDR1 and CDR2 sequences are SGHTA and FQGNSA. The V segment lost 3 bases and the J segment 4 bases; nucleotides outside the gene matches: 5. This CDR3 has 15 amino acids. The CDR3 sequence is CASSFSGGRADTQYF. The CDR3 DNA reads TGTGCCAGCAGCTTTAGCGGGGGACGTGCAGATACGCAGTATTTT.

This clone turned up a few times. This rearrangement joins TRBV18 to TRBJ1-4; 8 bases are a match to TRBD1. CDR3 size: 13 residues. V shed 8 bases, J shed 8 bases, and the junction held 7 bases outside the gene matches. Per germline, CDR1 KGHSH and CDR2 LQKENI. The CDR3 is CASRSRDREKLFF. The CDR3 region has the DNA TGTGCCAGCCGGTCCCGGGACAGGGAAAAACTGTTTTTT.

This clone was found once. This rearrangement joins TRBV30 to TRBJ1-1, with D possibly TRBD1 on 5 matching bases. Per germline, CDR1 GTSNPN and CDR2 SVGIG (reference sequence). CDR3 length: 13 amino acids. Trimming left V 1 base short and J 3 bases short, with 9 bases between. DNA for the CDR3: TGTGCCTGGAGTGCAGAAGGGGACACTGAAGCTTTCTTT. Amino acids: CAWSAEGDTEAFF.

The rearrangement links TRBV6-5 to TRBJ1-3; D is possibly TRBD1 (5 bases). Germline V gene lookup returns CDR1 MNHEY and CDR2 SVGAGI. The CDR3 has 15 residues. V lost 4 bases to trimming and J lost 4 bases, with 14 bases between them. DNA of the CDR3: TGTGCCAGCAGTTGGACCGGGGGTGTGGGAAACACCATATATTTT. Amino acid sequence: CASSWTGGVGNTIYF.

CDR3 amino acids: CASSPLRDRGSEQYF. CDR3 DNA sequence: TGTGCCAGTAGTCCACTCCGGGACAGGGGGTCCGAGCAGTACTTC. J is TRBJ2-7 and V is TRBV19; 11 bases are a match to TRBD1. CDR1 and CDR2 (germline): LNHDA, SQIVND (reference sequence). This CDR3 comprises 15 residues. Unmatched junction bases numbered 9, after V lost 5 bases and J lost 6 bases.

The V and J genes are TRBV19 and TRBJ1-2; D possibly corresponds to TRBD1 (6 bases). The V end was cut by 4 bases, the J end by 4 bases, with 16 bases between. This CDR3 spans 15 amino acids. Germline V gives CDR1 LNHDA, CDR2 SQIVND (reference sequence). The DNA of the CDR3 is TGTGCCAGTAGTAACGGACAGACGATCATCTATGGCTACACCTTC. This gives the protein CASSNGQTIIYGYTF.

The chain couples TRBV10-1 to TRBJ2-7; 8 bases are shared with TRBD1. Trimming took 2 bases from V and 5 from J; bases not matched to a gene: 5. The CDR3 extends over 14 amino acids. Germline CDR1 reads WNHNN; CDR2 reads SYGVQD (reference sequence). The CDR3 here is CASSETGGLDEQYF. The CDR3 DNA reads TGCGCCAGCAGTGAGACAGGGGGTTTGGACGAGCAGTACTTC.

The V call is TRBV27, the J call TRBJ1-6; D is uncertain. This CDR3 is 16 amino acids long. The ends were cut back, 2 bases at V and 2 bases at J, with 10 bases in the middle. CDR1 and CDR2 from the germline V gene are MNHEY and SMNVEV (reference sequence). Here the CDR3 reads CASSLGRLPYNSPLHF. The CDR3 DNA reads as TGTGCCAGCAGTTTAGGTAGATTACCCTATAATTCACCCCTCCACTTT.

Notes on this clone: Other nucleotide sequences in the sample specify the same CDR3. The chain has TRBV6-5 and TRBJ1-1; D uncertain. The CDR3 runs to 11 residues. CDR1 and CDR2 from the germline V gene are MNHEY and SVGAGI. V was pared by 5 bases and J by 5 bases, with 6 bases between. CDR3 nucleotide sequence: TGTGCCAGCAGTCGGGGAACTGAAGCTTTCTTT. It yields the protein CASSRGTEAFF.

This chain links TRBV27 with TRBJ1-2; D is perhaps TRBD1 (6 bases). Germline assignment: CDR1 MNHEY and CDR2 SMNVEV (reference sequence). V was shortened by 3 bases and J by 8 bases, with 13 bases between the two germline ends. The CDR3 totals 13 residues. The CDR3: CASSFRNRVGYTF. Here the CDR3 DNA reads TGTGCCAGCAGTTTCCGGAACAGGGTCGGCTACACCTTC.

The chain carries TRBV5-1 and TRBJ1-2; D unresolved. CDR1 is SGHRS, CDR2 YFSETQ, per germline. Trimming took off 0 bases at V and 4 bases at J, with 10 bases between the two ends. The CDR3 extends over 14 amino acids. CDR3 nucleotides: TGCGCCAGCAGCTTGGCCGGGAGCGGCTATGGCTACACCTTC. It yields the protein CASSLAGSGYGYTF.

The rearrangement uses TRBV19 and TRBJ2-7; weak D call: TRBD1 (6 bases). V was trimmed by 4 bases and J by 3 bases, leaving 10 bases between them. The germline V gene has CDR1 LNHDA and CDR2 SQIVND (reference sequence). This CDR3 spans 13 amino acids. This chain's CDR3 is CASSTGQSYEQYF. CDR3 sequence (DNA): TGTGCCAGTAGTACAGGACAGAGCTACGAGCAGTACTTC. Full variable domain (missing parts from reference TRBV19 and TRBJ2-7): DGGITQSPKYLFRKEGQNVTLSCEQNLNHDAMYWYRQDPGQGLRLIYYSQIVNDFQKGDIAEGYSVSREKKESFPLTVTSAQKNPTAFYLCASSTGQSYEQYFGPGTRLTVT.

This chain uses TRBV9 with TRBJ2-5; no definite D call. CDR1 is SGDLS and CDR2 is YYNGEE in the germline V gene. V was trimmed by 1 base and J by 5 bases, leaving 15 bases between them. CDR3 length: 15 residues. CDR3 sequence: CASSVTPVLRETQYF. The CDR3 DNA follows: TGTGCCAGCAGCGTAACCCCAGTGTTGCGGGAGACCCAGTACTTC.

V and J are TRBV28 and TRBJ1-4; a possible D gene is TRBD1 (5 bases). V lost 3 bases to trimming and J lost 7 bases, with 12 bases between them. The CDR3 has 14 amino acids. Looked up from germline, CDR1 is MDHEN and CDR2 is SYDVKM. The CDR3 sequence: CASSLNQGGEKLFF. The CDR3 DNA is TGTGCCAGCAGTTTGAACCAGGGTGGTGAAAAACTGTTTTTT.

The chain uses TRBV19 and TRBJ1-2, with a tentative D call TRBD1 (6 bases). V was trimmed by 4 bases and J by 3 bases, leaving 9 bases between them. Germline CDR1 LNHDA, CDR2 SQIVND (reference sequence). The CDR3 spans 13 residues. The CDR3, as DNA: TGTGCCAGTAGTAGGACAGAATACTATGGCTACACCTTC. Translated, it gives CASSRTEYYGYTF.

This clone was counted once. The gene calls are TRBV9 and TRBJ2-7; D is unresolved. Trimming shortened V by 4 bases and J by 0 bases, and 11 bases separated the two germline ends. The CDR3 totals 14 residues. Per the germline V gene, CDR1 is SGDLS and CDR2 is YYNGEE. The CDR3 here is CASSLSTSSYEQYF. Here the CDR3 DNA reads TGTGCCAGCAGCTTATCGACAAGCTCCTACGAGCAGTACTTC.